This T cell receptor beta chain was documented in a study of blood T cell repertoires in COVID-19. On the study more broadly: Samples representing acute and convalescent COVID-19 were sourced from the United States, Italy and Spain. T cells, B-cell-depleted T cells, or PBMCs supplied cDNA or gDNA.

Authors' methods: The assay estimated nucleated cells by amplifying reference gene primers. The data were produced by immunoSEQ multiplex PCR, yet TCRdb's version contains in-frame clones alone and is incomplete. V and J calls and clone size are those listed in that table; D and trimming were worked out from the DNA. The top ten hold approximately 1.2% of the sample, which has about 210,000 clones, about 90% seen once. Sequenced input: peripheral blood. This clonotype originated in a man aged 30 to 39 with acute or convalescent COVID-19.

The CDR3 is CASSLAGTSYEQYF. CDR3 bases: TGTGCCAGCAGTTTGGCGGGAACGTCCTACGAGCAGTACTTC. The V call is TRBV28, the J call TRBJ2-7, with a tentative D call TRBD2 (6 bases). CDR1 and CDR2 (germline): MDHEN, SYDVKM. CDR3 length equals 14 residues. V shed 3 bases and J shed 1 base, with 10 bases lying between them.